This TCR beta chain was captured in a study of T cells in narcolepsy. Across the study: Donors had narcolepsy type 1 or type 2, or were healthy controls. Study findings and constraints: Healthy controls reportedly lacked the autoreactive clonotypes serially found in patients' blood. Same-patient CSF and blood CD4+ T cell clonotypes included HCRT-specific and TRIB2-specific autoreactive ones. Autoreactive clone sequences were missing from some blood memory CD4+ repertoires.

A note on this clone: Antigen unknown.

Sequencing was performed with immunoSEQ multiplex PCR; in TCRdb, only in-frame clones are kept and a portion is missing. The sample shows some 34,000 clones, approximately 87% of them seen only once. CDR3 length: 11 amino acids. CDR1 is WSHSY and CDR2 is SAAADI in the germline V gene. Trimming removed 6 bases at V and 5 bases at J, with 7 bases between. The chain joins TRBV10-2 to TRBJ1-1; tentative D call: TRBD1 (6 bases). This TCR came from a human donor with narcolepsy. Specimen: CD45RA- memory CD4+ T cells from PBMCs. The CDR3 loop reads CASRQGTEAFF. In DNA form, the CDR3 reads TGCGCCAGCAGGCAGGGGACTGAAGCTTTCTTT.